Presented here are 9 T cell receptor beta chains from one specimen sequenced in a study of T-cell memory formation after mild COVID-19. Using its own MiXCR run on the 5' RACE reads, TCRdb lists one record per CDR3 protein. The sample consists of 65,000 to 90,000 distinct CDR3 sequences, about 15% of them appearing once. Sequencing was performed on PBMCs or a T cell subset sorted from them (not recorded which). All receptors come from an adult woman who had mild COVID-19 (a few samples of this study predate the infection). Cell type and time point are not known.

This clonotype showed up just a few times. The V gene is TRBV10-3, the J gene TRBJ2-7; 10 bases fit TRBD2. Trimming took 0 bases from V and 4 from J; bases not matched to a gene: 3. The CDR3 is made up of 15 amino acids. The germline gives CDR1 ENHRY, CDR2 SYGVKD. The CDR3 region has the DNA TGTGCCATCAGTGAGTCAGAGCGGGAGGGTTACGAGCAGTACTTC. Residues: CAISESEREGYEQYF.

This chain connects TRBV20-1 to TRBJ1-6; tentative D call: TRBD1 (5 bases). CDR1 DFQATT and CDR2 SNEGSKA come from the germline V gene (reference sequence). This CDR3 has 16 amino acids. V lost 0 bases, J lost 10 bases, and 19 bases lay in between. CDR3 region: CSARDQGSNWGSPLHF. The DNA of the CDR3 is TGCAGTGCTAGAGATCAGGGTTCGAACTGGGGATCACCCCTCCACTTT.

V is TRBV12-3 or TRBV12-4 and J is TRBJ2-1; no reliable D call. CDR3 length equals 13 residues. Trimming stripped 2 bases from V and 9 bases from J, with 11 bases between. The CDR3: CASSLMGTGEQFF. DNA for the CDR3: TGTGCCAGCAGTTTAATGGGTACCGGTGAGCAGTTCTTC.

V and J are TRBV24-1 and TRBJ2-3; 9 bases fit TRBD2. Germline CDR1 reads KGHDR; CDR2 reads SFDVKD. The CDR3 sequence is 14 residues long. Losses at the gene ends were 9 bases for V and 9 bases for J; bases not matched to a gene: 12. The CDR3 DNA sequence: TGTGCCACCGAAACTTCTAGCGGGATCGACACGCAGTATTTT. Amino acids: CATETSSGIDTQYF.

This chain links TRBV5-4 with TRBJ2-1, with TRBD2 identical over 10 bases. Germline values: CDR1 SGHNT, CDR2 YYREEE (reference sequence). The CDR3 spans 19 residues. Germline trimming cut 2 bases from V and 3 bases from J; bases unmatched to any gene: 14. CDR3 sequence: CASSFSRAGGPRGYNEQFF. The CDR3 DNA reads TGTGCCAGCAGCTTTAGTAGAGCGGGGGGGCCGAGAGGCTACAATGAGCAGTTCTTC.

In this sample, this clonotype turned up many times. This chain links TRBV20-1 with TRBJ2-7, with a weak D call TRBD1 (5 bases). V was cut by 0 bases and J by 6 bases, with 12 bases left in between. Per the germline V gene, CDR1 is DFQATT and CDR2 is SNEGSKA (reference sequence). CDR3 length: 13 amino acids. The CDR3 DNA reads as TGCAGTGCTAGAGATTCGTCAGGGCCCGAGCAGTACTTC. Translating gives CSARDSSGPEQYF.

This chain uses TRBV20-1 with TRBJ2-7, with D possibly matching TRBD2 (6 bases). Germline V gene data show CDR1 as DFQATT and CDR2 as SNEGSKA (reference sequence). This CDR3 is built from 15 residues. V shed 5 bases and J shed 0 bases, with 17 bases lying between them. CDR3 DNA: TGCAGTGCTGAGGGGCCGGGGGTCAGCTCCTACGAGCAGTACTTC. Translating gives CSAEGPGVSSYEQYF.

The chain recombines TRBV5-1 with TRBJ2-7; D ambiguous. The CDR3 loop spans 13 amino acids. The germline V gene has CDR1 SGHRS and CDR2 YFSETQ. Trimming shortened V by 1 base and J by 3 bases, and 8 bases separated the two germline ends. The CDR3 nucleotides are TGCGCCAGCAGCTTGTATCTGGGCTACGAGCAGTACTTC. It encodes CASSLYLGYEQYF.

The gene calls are TRBV9 and TRBJ1-6; D gene unclear. V was cut by 0 bases and J by 14 bases, with 12 bases left in between. Germline CDR1 and CDR2: SGDLS and YYNGEE. The CDR3 length is 13 residues. As DNA, the CDR3 is TGTGCCAGCAGCGTAGAGGCCGGGGAGACCCTCCACTTT. This codes for CASSVEAGETLHF.